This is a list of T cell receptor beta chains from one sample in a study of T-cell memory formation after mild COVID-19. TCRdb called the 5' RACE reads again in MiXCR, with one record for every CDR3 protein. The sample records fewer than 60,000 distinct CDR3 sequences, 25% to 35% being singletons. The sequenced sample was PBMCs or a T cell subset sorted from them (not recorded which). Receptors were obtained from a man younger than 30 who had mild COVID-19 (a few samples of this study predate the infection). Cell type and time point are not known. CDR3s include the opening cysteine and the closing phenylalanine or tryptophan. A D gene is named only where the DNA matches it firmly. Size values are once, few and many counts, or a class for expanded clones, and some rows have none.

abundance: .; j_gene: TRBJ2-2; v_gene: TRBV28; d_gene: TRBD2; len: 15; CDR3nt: TGTGCCAGCAGTCCCGGGACTAGCCTCACCGGGGAGCTGTTTTTT; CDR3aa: CASSPGTSLTGELFF
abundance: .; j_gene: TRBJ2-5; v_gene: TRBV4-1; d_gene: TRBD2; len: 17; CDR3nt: TGCGCCAGCAGTCCAGCCACTAGCGGGGGAGTCCAAGAGACCCAGTACTTC; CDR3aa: CASSPATSGGVQETQYF
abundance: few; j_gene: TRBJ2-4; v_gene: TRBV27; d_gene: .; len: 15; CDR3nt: TGTGCCAGCAGTTTAAAGGGACCGAACCCCACGGGCGAGTACTTC; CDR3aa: CASSLKGPNPTGEYF
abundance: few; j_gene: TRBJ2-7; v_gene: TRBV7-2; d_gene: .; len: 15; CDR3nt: TGTGCCAGCAGCTTAGTAGCGACTAGATACTACGAGCAGTACTTC; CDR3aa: CASSLVATRYYEQYF
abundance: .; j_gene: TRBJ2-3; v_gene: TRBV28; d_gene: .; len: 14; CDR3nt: TGTGCCAGCAGTGCCCTCTTATCCACAGATACGCAGTATTTT; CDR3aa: CASSALLSTDTQYF
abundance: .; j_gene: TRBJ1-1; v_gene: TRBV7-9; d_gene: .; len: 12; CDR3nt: TGTGCCAGCAGCTTATTTGCCGGGGAGACTTTCTTT; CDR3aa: CASSLFAGETFF
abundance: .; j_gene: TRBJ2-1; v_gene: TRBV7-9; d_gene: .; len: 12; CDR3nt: TGTGCCAGCAGCGTACAGGGTAATGAGCAGTTCTTC; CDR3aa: CASSVQGNEQFF
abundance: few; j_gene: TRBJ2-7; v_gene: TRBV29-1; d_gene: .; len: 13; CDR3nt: TGCAGCGTTGCCTCCCAGGGACGGGGCGAGCAGTACTTC; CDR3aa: CSVASQGRGEQYF
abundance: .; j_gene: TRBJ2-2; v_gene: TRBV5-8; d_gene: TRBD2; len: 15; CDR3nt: TGTGCCAGCAGCCCCCGCAGCGGGGGGGCCGGGGAGCTGTTTTTT; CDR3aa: CASSPRSGGAGELFF
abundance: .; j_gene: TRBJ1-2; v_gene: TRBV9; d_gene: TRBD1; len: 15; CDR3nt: TGTGCCAGCAGCCCGCCTCTGGGACAGGGGGTCGGCTACACCTTC; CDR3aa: CASSPPLGQGVGYTF
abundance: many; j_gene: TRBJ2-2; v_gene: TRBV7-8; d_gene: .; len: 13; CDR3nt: TGTGCCAGTCAGGACGCGAACACCGGGGAGCTGTTTTTT; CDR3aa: CASQDANTGELFF
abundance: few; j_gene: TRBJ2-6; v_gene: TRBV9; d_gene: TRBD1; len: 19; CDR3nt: TGTGCCAGCAGCGTAGATGATGGGACAGGCTTCGGTGGGGCCAACGTCCTGACTTTC; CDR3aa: CASSVDDGTGFGGANVLTF
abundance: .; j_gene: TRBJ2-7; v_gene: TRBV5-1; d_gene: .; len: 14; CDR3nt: TGCGCCAGCAGTACCCGAGCGGGCCCCTACGAGCAGTACTTC; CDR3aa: CASSTRAGPYEQYF
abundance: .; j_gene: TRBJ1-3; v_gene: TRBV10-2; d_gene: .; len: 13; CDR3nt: TGCGCCAGCCAGGAAAGCTCTGGAGACACCATATATTTT; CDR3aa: CASQESSGDTIYF
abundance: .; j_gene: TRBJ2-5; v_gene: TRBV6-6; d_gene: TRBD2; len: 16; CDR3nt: TGTGCCAGCAGGCCCACTAGCGGGGGGCTCCAAGAGACCCAGTACTTC; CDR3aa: CASRPTSGGLQETQYF
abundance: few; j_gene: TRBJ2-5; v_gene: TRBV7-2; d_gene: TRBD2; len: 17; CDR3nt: TGTGCCAGCAGCTTATTGGGTGGGGGACTAGCGGTTGAAACCCAGTACTTC; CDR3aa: CASSLLGGGLAVETQYF
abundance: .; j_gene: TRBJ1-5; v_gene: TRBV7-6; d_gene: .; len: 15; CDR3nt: TGTGCCAGCAGCCCAACCGATTATAGCAATCAGCCCCAGCATTTT; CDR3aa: CASSPTDYSNQPQHF
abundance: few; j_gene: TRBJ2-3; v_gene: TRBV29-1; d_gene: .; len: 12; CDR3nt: TGCAGCGTTGATCTTGACGGAGATACGCAGTATTTT; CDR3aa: CSVDLDGDTQYF
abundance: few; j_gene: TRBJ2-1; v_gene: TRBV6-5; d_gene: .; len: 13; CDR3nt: TGTGCCAGCAGTTACTCCGGGGCCAATGAGCAGTTCTTC; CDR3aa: CASSYSGANEQFF
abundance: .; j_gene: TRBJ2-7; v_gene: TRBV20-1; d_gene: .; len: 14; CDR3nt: TGCAGTGCTAGAGGACAGACATTATCCTACGAGCAGTACTTC; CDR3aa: CSARGQTLSYEQYF
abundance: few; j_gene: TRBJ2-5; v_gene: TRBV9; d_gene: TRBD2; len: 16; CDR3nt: TGTGCCAGCAGCGTAGGTCTAGCGGGGAGCGAAGAGACCCAGTACTTC; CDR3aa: CASSVGLAGSEETQYF
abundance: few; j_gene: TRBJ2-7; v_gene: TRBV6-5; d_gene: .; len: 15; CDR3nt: TGTGCCAGCAGTGTATCTTGGGGTGGAGGAGGCGAGCAGTACTTC; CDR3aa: CASSVSWGGGGEQYF
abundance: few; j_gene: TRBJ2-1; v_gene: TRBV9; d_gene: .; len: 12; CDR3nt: TGTGCCAGCAGCGTAGGGAGGGATGAGCAGTTCTTC; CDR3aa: CASSVGRDEQFF
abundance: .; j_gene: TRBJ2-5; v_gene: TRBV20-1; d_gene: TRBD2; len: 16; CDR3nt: TGCAGTGCTAGCAAAGGAACTAGCGGGGGCCAAGAGACCCAGTACTTC; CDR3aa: CSASKGTSGGQETQYF
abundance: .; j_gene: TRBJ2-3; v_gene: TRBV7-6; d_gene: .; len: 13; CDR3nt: TGTGCCAGCAGCCCCCCCGGCACAGATACGCAGTATTTT; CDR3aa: CASSPPGTDTQYF
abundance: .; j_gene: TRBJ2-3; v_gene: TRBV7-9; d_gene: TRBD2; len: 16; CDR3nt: TGTGCCAGCAGCCATACCCGAAGCGGGGGGCCAGATACGAAGTATTTT; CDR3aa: CASSHTRSGGPDTKYF
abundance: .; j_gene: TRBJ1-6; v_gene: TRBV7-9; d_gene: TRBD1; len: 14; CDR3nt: TGTGCCAGCAGTGGACAGGGAGGCAATTCACCCCTCCACTTT; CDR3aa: CASSGQGGNSPLHF
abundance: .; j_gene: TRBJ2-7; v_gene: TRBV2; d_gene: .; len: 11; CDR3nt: TGTGCCAGCACTCCAGGTTACGAGCAGTACTTC; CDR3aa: CASTPGYEQYF
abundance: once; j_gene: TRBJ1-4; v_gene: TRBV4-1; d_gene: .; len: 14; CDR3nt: TGCGCCAGCAGCCAAGGACCAGATCCGGAAAAACTGTTTTTT; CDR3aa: CASSQGPDPEKLFF
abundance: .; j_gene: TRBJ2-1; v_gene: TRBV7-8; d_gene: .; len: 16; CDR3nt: TGTGCCAGCAGCTTAGCGGGGAACGGCTTTTACAATGAGCAGTTCTTC; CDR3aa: CASSLAGNGFYNEQFF
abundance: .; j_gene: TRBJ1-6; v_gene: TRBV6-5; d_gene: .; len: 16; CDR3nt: TGTGCCAGCAGTTACGGCAGCAACTTCTATAATTCACCCCTCCACTTT; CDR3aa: CASSYGSNFYNSPLHF
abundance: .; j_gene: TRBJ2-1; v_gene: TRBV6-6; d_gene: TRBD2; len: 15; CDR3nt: TGTGCCAGCAGTGGTCTAGCGGGGGGCAGCTATGAGCAGTTCTTC; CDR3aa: CASSGLAGGSYEQFF
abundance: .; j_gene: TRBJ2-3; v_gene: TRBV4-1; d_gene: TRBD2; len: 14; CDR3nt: TGCGCCAGCAGCCCGACTAGCGGCACAGATACGCAGTATTTT; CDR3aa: CASSPTSGTDTQYF
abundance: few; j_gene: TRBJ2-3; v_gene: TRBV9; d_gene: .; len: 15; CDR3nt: TGTGCCAGCAGCGTAGCGTGGGGGAGCACAGATACGCAGTATTTT; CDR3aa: CASSVAWGSTDTQYF
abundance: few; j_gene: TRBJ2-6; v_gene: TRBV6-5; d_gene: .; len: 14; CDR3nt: TGTGCCAGCAGTATATTCTCTGGGGCCAACGTCCTGACTTTC; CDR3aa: CASSIFSGANVLTF
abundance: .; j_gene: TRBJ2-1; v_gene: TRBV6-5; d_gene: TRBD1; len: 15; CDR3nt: TGTGCCAGCAGGTCATCAGGGGGTAGAGACAATGAGCAGTTCTTC; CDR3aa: CASRSSGGRDNEQFF
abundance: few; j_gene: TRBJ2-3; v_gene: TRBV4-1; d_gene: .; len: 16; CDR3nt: TGCGCCAGCAGCCCCCCCCGGGGTACAGCGGAAGATACGCAGTATTTT; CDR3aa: CASSPPRGTAEDTQYF
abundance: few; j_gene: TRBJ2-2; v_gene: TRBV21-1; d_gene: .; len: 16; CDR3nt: TGTGCCAGCAGCCCCCTGAGGGGTGAAGACACCGGGGAGCTGTTTTTT; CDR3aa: CASSPLRGEDTGELFF
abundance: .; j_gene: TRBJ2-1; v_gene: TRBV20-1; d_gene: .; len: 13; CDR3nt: TGCAGTGCCGATTTAAGCTCCTACAATGAGCAGTTCTTC; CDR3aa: CSADLSSYNEQFF
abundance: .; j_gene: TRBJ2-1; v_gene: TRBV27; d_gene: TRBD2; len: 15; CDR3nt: TGTGCCAGCAGCTTTAGCGGGGCGGGGCACAATGAGCAGTTCTTC; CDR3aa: CASSFSGAGHNEQFF
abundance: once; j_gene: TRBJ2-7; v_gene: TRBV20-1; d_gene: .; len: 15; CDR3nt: TGCAGTGCTAGAGATATTTTGGAGGGCTTGAACGAGCAGTACTTC; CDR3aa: CSARDILEGLNEQYF
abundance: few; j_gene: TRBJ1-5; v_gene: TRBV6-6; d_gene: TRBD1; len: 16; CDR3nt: TGTGCCAGCAGTTACTCGTGGGACAGCGAAAATCAGCCCCAGCATTTT; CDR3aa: CASSYSWDSENQPQHF
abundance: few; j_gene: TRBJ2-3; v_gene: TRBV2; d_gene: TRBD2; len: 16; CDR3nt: TGTGCCAGCAGTGGGACTAGCGTCGGGGGCACAGATACGCAGTATTTT; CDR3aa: CASSGTSVGGTDTQYF
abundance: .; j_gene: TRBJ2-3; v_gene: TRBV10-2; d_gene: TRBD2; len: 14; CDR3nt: TGCGCCAGCGGGCTTACTAGCGGGGGGGATACGCAGTATTTT; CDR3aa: CASGLTSGGDTQYF
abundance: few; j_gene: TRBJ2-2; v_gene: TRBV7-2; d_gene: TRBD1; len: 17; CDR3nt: TGTGCCAGCAGCCGTCAACCGGGACAGGGAGACACCGGGGAGCTGTTTTTT; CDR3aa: CASSRQPGQGDTGELFF
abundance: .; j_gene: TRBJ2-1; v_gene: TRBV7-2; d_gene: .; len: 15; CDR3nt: TGTGCCAGCAGCTTAGTGGGGGGGCCCTACAATGAGCAGTTCTTC; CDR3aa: CASSLVGGPYNEQFF
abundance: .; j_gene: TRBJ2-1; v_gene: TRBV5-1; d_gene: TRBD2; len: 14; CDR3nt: TGCGCCAGCGCTCTAGCGGGGAATTACAATGAGCAGTTCTTC; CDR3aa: CASALAGNYNEQFF
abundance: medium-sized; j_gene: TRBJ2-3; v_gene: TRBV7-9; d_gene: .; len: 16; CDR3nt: TGTGCCAGCAGCTTAGTTATGGAGGCTGGCACAGATACGCAGTATTTT; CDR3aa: CASSLVMEAGTDTQYF
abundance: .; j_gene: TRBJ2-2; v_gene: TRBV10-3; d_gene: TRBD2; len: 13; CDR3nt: TGTGCCACTCCGGGACTAGTGGCCGGGGAGCTGTTTTTT; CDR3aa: CATPGLVAGELFF
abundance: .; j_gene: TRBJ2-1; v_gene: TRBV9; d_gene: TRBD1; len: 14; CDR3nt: TGTGCCAGCAGCGGGGACAGTATCTACAATGAGCAGTTCTTC; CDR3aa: CASSGDSIYNEQFF
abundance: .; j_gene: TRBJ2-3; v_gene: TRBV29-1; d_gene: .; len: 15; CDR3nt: TGCAGCGTTGATGGGGTAGGCCCGACCCCGGATACGCAGTATTTT; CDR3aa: CSVDGVGPTPDTQYF
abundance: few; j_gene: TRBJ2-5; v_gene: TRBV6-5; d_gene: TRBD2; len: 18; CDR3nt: TGTGCCAGCAGTTACTCCCCTAGCGGGGGCCTTCCCCGAGAGACCCAGTACTTC; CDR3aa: CASSYSPSGGLPRETQYF
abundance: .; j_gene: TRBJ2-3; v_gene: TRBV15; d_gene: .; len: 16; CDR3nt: TGTGCCACCAGCAGATCAAGGGGCGGGGGCACAGATACGCAGTATTTT; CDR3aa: CATSRSRGGGTDTQYF
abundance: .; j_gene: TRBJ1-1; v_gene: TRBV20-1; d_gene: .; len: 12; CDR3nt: TGCAGTGCGTGGACAGAGAACACTGAAGCTTTCTTT; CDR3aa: CSAWTENTEAFF
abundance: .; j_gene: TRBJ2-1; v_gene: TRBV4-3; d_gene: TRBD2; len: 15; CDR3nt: TGCGCCAGCAGCGAAAGCGGGGGGGCCTACAATGAGCAGTTCTTC; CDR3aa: CASSESGGAYNEQFF
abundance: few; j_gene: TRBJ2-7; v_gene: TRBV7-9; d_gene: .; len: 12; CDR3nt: TGTGCCAGCATGGACAACTCCTACGAGCAGTACTTC; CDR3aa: CASMDNSYEQYF